This T cell receptor (beta chain) was sequenced for a study of early T cells in non-severe SARS-CoV-2 infection. About the research overall: The input, bulk RNA from unsorted whole blood, was sequenced, and chains were unpaired. Study conclusions and caveats: Matches to VDJdb favored anti-spike CD8 responses and missed private and CD4 specificities.

MiXCR, run by TCRdb on the 5' RACE reads, gives a single entry per CDR3 protein. The table includes approximately 57,000 distinct CDR3 sequences, 9.5% to 15% detected once. This clonotype was picked up many times. Its target is not known. The CDR3 length is 15 residues. Deletions cut 5 bases from V and 8 bases from J, with 21 bases between. Sequencing input: whole blood. The chain uses TRBV12-3 or TRBV12-4 and TRBJ1-2; no clear D. This clonotype originated in an adult who was a healthcare worker with PCR-confirmed SARS-CoV-2 infection or an uninfected control (not recorded which). CDR3 DNA sequence: TGTGCCAGCAGTCCAGCGCCGGGCCCATCGAGAGGCTACACCTTC. The encoded protein is CASSPAPGPSRGYTF.